This T cell receptor beta chain was found in a study of metastatic and nonmetastatic thyroid tumors (dated by TCRdb to 2018 to 2020). Regarding the research as a whole: Repertoires from peripheral blood and from tumor or nodule tissue samples of malignant and benign thyroid patients were compared. Overall study results and their limits: In both blood and tumor samples, TCR beta diversity was reported to be significantly higher in malignant tumors than in benign nodules.

Before undergoing thyroid surgery, none of the patients had been given any kind of treatment. Patient clinical samples collected from the early 2010s to the late 2010s were retrospectively analysed using T-cell receptor beta sequencing. On this clone: Its specific antigen is unknown. Germline and junction disagree at one end, which may indicate a read error.

The CDR3 starts with the cysteine, ends with the phenylalanine, and has 19 residues. The only DNA kept is the CDR3, 57 bases in frame from the first base. Reading the germline V gene (reference sequence) gives CDR1 GTSNPN and CDR2 SVGIG. Library creation used PCR. Sequencing took place on an Illumina HiSeq 4000. High-throughput sequencing was used to profile the CDR3 region of the TCR beta-chain in every patient. The paper's processing steps were these. A classifier to discriminate distant-metastatic papillary thyroid cancer patients was built from CDR3 differences across clinicopathological groups. The Shannon index was used to measure repertoire diversity, and the Morisita-Horn index was used to measure how similar tumor and blood repertoires were. TCRdb trimmed the raw reads at Q25, called clones with MiXCR and kept productive beta chains. The V and J calls come from TCRdb's annotation, not from the publication. Counted in this sample were 50,000 or so clones; under 30% of them appeared once. The ten top clones hold around 3.4% of the sample.

The sample was blood. The rearranged segments are TRBV30 and TRBJ2-5; TRBD2 might be the D gene, on 8 matching bases. The source of this sequence is a male donor with papillary thyroid cancer or a benign thyroid nodule (not recorded which). Some clones in this sample may be carry-over from other donors' samples. The encoded CDR3 is CAWSVTAGRAGGAQETKYF. The bases are TGTGCCTGGAGTGTAACTGCCGGGAGGGCAGGGGGGGCCCAAGAGACCAAGTACTTC.